The 31 T cell receptor beta chains below all came from one sample that was sequenced in a study of post-analysis software for immune sequencing data. Unique molecular identifiers were built into the TCR beta cDNA libraries. TCRdb re-analysed the PCR reads in MiXCR, keeping a single row per CDR3 protein. The sample consists of about 620,000 distinct CDR3 sequences, roughly 47% of them appearing once. These receptors' antigens are unknown. Broader study findings: TRBV5-6, TRBV5-1 and TRBV20-1 were among several TRBV segments more frequent in patients than controls.

Sequencing input: blood. All receptors derive from a girl between 10 and 17 years old with multiple sclerosis.

The chain joins TRBV9 to TRBJ2-1, with D maybe TRBD2 (7 bases). The V end was cut by 6 bases, the J end by 7 bases, with 20 bases between. Per germline, CDR1 SGDLS and CDR2 YYNGEE. The CDR3 runs 15 residues. The CDR3 protein is CASILGGGRGNEQFF. As DNA, the CDR3 is TGTGCCAGCATCTTAGGGGGGGGTCGGGGTAATGAGCAGTTCTTC.

Concerning this clonotype itself: A much bigger clone sits one base away, suggesting this may be a read error. The chain recombines TRBV7-2 with TRBJ2-3, with 7 positions matching TRBD2. The CDR3 sequence is 15 residues long. V shed 4 bases and J 6 bases; nucleotides not matched to a gene: 10. Per germline, CDR1 SGHTA and CDR2 FQGNSA. As DNA, the CDR3 is TGTGCCAGCAGCTCTGACGGGGGAGGGAGGGATACGCAGTATTTT. Translation: CASSSDGGGRDTQYF.

This clonotype has just a few counts. J is TRBJ1-1 and V is TRBV12-3 or TRBV12-4; tentatively, D is TRBD1 (5 bases). V was shortened by 3 bases and J by 1 base, with 9 bases between the two germline ends. The CDR3 has 14 residues. The CDR3 DNA is TGTGCCAGCAGTTTGGGACCCGAGAACACTGAAGCTTTCTTT. The encoded protein is CASSLGPENTEAFF.

The chain has TRBV6-6 and TRBJ2-1; TRBD1 aligns across 7 bases. CDR1 MNHNY and CDR2 SVGAGI come from the germline V gene (reference sequence). V lost 4 bases, J lost 10 bases, and 7 bases stayed unmatched. The CDR3 is 13 amino acids. In DNA, the CDR3 is TGTGCCAGCAGTTTCGACAGGGCCCAGGAGCAGTTCTTC. It codes for CASSFDRAQEQFF.

The gene calls are TRBV15 and TRBJ2-1; 7 positions match TRBD2. V was clipped by 5 bases and J by 9 bases; unmatched bases: 16. The CDR3 is 16 residues long. Germline V gene sequence: CDR1 LNHNV, CDR2 YYDKDF (reference sequence). The CDR3 bases are TGTGCCACCAGCGCACAACGGGACTACCCAGATTCTGAGCAGTTCTTC. Translating gives CATSAQRDYPDSEQFF.

A remark on this clonotype: A clone one base away is much larger, so this may be a read error. The J gene is TRBJ1-2, the V gene TRBV7-2; D is uncertain. Germline CDR1 is SGHTA and CDR2 is FQGNSA. The CDR3 length is 15 residues. The CDR3 sequence: CVSSLARQGSSGYTF. CDR3 DNA sequence: TGTGTCAGCAGCTTAGCAAGGCAAGGAAGTTCTGGCTACACCTTC.

This clonotype was counted between two and nine times. V usage is TRBV4-2 and J usage is TRBJ2-5; D perhaps matches TRBD2 (5 bases). Germline assignment: CDR1 LGHNA and CDR2 YNFKEQ. The CDR3 loop spans 17 amino acids. The V gene lost 4 bases and the J gene lost 0 bases, with 18 bases spanning the gap. The CDR3 here is CASSPSDGGRYQETQYF. The CDR3 DNA reads TGTGCCAGCAGCCCGAGTGATGGAGGCCGGTACCAAGAGACCCAGTACTTC.

The CDR3 protein is CSLLTAYNEQFF. CDR3 nucleotides: TGCAGCTTGTTGACTGCTTACAATGAGCAGTTCTTC. V and J are TRBV29-1 and TRBJ2-1; D gene unclear. CDR3 length equals 12 residues. The germline gives CDR1 SQVTM, CDR2 ANQGSEA. Deletions cut 8 bases from V and 4 bases from J, with 12 bases between.

This clonotype was observed at least ten times. At one boundary the junction diverges from the germline segment, which might be a read error. This sequence joins TRBV7-6 and TRBJ2-6, with D maybe TRBD1 (6 bases). The CDR3 contains 15 residues. Germline V gives CDR1 SGHVS, CDR2 FNYEAQ. The CDR3 loop is CASSLQGTGANVLTF. The CDR3 coding sequence is TGCGCCAGCAGCTTACAGGGAACAGGGGCCAACGTCCTGACTTTC.

V is TRBV5-1 and J is TRBJ2-1; D might be TRBD1 (6 bases). The J call could be wrong; TRBJ2-7 is a better fit for the DNA end. The CDR3 is made up of 16 amino acids. CDR1 is SGHRS, CDR2 YFSETQ, per germline. CDR3 protein: CASSLEVNRVWLEQYF. The CDR3 nucleotides are TGCGCCAGCAGCTTGGAAGTAAACAGGGTGTGGCTCGAGCAGTACTTC.

V usage is TRBV19 and J usage is TRBJ1-5; D is perhaps TRBD1 (5 bases). V was clipped by 4 bases and J by 1 base, with 11 bases between them. Germline V lookup: CDR1 LNHDA, CDR2 SQIVND (reference sequence). This CDR3 region has 15 residues. CDR3 loop: CASSTDGGSNQPQHF. CDR3 coding DNA: TGTGCCAGTAGTACGGACGGGGGAAGCAATCAGCCCCAGCATTTT.

This clonotype was counted only a few times. This rearrangement joins TRBV7-8 to TRBJ2-1; 10 nucleotides agree with TRBD2. CDR3 length equals 17 residues. The V gene end was trimmed by 1 base and the J gene end by 5 bases; junction bases not matched to a gene: 8. Germline CDR1 reads SGHVS; CDR2 reads FQNEAQ. The CDR3 sequence is CASSLGVRTSGHNEQFF. The CDR3 nucleotides are TGTGCCAGCAGCTTAGGGGTACGGACTAGCGGACACAATGAGCAGTTCTTC.

J is TRBJ2-1 and V is TRBV5-1; the D call may be TRBD1 or TRBD2 (5 bases each). V was shortened by 0 bases and J by 8 bases, with 12 bases between the two germline ends. The CDR3 loop spans 14 amino acids. Germline assignment: CDR1 SGHRS and CDR2 YFSETQ. The chain's CDR3 is CASSLGMLGDEQFF. CDR3 sequence (DNA): TGCGCCAGCAGCTTGGGGATGTTGGGGGATGAGCAGTTCTTC.

The rearrangement uses TRBV7-2 and TRBJ2-2, with 12 positions matching TRBD2. The CDR3 consists of 15 residues. V lost 5 bases, J lost 6 bases, and 4 bases stayed unmatched. Germline CDR1 is SGHTA and CDR2 is FQGNSA. The chain's CDR3 is CASSQLAGGAGELFF. The CDR3 DNA is TGTGCCAGCAGCCAGCTAGCGGGGGGGGCCGGGGAGCTGTTTTTT.

The chain recombines TRBV20-1 with TRBJ2-7, with 14 nucleotides matching TRBD2. V was pared by 4 bases and J by 0 bases, with 11 bases of the junction left unmatched. The CDR3 totals 18 residues. Germline V gene data show CDR1 as DFQATT and CDR2 as SNEGSKA (reference sequence). The CDR3 loop is CSANPTSGRAVSSYEQYF. The DNA for the CDR3 is TGCAGTGCTAACCCGACTAGCGGGAGGGCAGTGAGCTCCTACGAGCAGTACTTC.

The rearrangement links TRBV20-1 to TRBJ2-1; 9 bases line up with TRBD2. CDR3 length equals 12 residues. V trimming: 5 bases; J trimming: 10 bases; junction bases outside the gene matches: 6. Germline V gives CDR1 DFQATT, CDR2 SNEGSKA (reference sequence). The CDR3 reads CSALAGGREQFF. Here the CDR3 DNA reads TGCAGTGCTTTGGCGGGGGGGCGGGAGCAGTTCTTC.

The chain is built from TRBV15 and TRBJ2-3; D unresolved. V dropped 7 bases and J dropped 0 bases, with 11 bases sitting between them. The length of the CDR3 is 14 residues. Germline values: CDR1 LNHNV, CDR2 YYDKDF (reference sequence). The DNA of the CDR3 is TGTGCCACCAAGAAGAGTTATAGCACAGATACGCAGTATTTT. Its protein is CATKKSYSTDTQYF.

V gene TRBV29-1 combines with J gene TRBJ2-1; 14 positions agree with TRBD2. J gave up 7 bases and V 4 bases, and 6 bases lay outside the gene matches. The CDR3 covers 15 residues. Germline V lookup: CDR1 SQVTM, CDR2 ANQGSEA. This CDR3 reads CSVGGLAGEENEQFF. The CDR3 DNA sequence: TGCAGCGTTGGGGGACTAGCGGGAGAGGAGAATGAGCAGTTCTTC.

The chain employs TRBV12-3 or TRBV12-4 and TRBJ2-1, with D unclear. Trimming stripped 5 bases from V and 6 bases from J, with 11 bases between. CDR3 length equals 13 residues. The DNA of the CDR3 is TGTGCCAGCAGTCTTTTTTGGAGCAATGAGCAGTTCTTC. Its protein product is CASSLFWSNEQFF.

The chain recombines TRBV6-5 with TRBJ2-1; D unclear. V gave up 0 bases and J gave up 2 bases, with 5 bases separating them. CDR3 length: 14 residues. The germline V gene has CDR1 MNHEY and CDR2 SVGAGI. The CDR3 reads CASSYSRPYNEQFF. CDR3 DNA sequence: TGTGCCAGCAGTTACTCGCGACCCTACAATGAGCAGTTCTTC.

This clonotype was counted a few times. V and J are TRBV4-1 and TRBJ2-5; 11 positions agree with TRBD2. The length of the CDR3 is 14 residues. V trimming: 5 bases; J trimming: 5 bases; junction bases outside the gene matches: 4. Per the germline V gene, CDR1 is MGHRA and CDR2 is YSYEKL. This CDR3 reads CASSFRTSGETQYF. CDR3 sequence (DNA): TGCGCCAGCAGCTTCCGGACTAGCGGGGAGACCCAGTACTTC.

This rearrangement joins TRBV7-9 to TRBJ2-7; D might be TRBD1 or TRBD2, each matching 5 bases. CDR1 is SEHNR and CDR2 is FQNEAQ in the germline V gene (reference sequence). This CDR3 has 14 residues. Between the trimmed V and J ends, which lost 2 bases and 3 bases, there was a span of 11 bases. The CDR3 sequence is CASSLHRDGYEQYF. As DNA, the CDR3 is TGTGCCAGCAGCTTACACCGGGACGGCTACGAGCAGTACTTC.

This sequence joins TRBV7-9 and TRBJ2-4; 7 nucleotides align to TRBD2. The J segment lost 14 bases and the V segment lost 5 bases, leaving 15 bases of the junction unmatched. CDR3 length equals 14 residues. Per germline, CDR1 SEHNR and CDR2 FQNEAQ (reference sequence). The CDR3 sequence is CASSTGGGGVEEYF. CDR3 bases: TGTGCCAGCAGCACCGGTGGCGGGGGAGTCGAGGAGTACTTC.

A few counts support this clonotype. The rearrangement links TRBV6-5 to TRBJ2-7; a weak D match, TRBD2 (7 bases). Germline V gene data show CDR1 as MNHEY and CDR2 as SVGAGI. This CDR3 contains 14 residues. With 2 bases removed from V and 3 bases from J, the gap between germline ends came to 11 bases. In DNA, the CDR3 is TGTGCCAGCAGTTACGGGGGAGGGGGCTACGAGCAGTACTTC. It is translated as CASSYGGGGYEQYF.

This clonotype was counted many times. The V and J genes are TRBV20-1 and TRBJ2-7, with D perhaps matching TRBD1 or TRBD2 (6 bases each). V lost 0 bases and J 4 bases, leaving 13 bases between the germline ends. This CDR3 is built from 14 residues. Germline V gives CDR1 DFQATT, CDR2 SNEGSKA (reference sequence). For the CDR3, the DNA is TGCAGTGCTAGAGATCTTCAGGGGAGGTACGAGCAGTACTTC. The encoded protein is CSARDLQGRYEQYF.

V is TRBV5-1 and J is TRBJ2-5; 8 bases agree with TRBD1. The germline V gene has CDR1 SGHRS and CDR2 YFSETQ. Losses at the gene ends were 4 bases for V and 4 bases for J; bases not matched to a gene: 6. This CDR3 comprises 14 residues. CDR3 residues: CASSPGQGPETQYF. The CDR3 DNA reads as TGCGCCAGCAGCCCAGGACAGGGTCCAGAGACCCAGTACTTC.

V is TRBV7-9 and J is TRBJ2-5; D possibly corresponds to TRBD2 (6 bases). The germline V and J ends were trimmed by 1 base and 5 bases, with 11 bases remaining between them. Germline-derived CDR1 and CDR2 are SEHNR and FQNEAQ (reference sequence). The CDR3 consists of 14 residues. This chain's CDR3 is CASSLEGRRETQYF. The CDR3 nucleotides read TGTGCCAGCAGCTTAGAGGGGAGGCGGGAGACCCAGTACTTC.

The V and J genes are TRBV11-2 and TRBJ2-5; TRBD2 is a possible D gene (5 bases). The V and J ends lost 6 bases and 3 bases respectively, with 20 bases between them. The CDR3 length is 16 residues. Germline CDR1 reads SGHAT; CDR2 reads FQNNGV. The CDR3 here is CASRPAPMDSEETQYF. In nucleotides, the CDR3 is TGTGCCAGCAGGCCAGCGCCCATGGACTCTGAAGAGACCCAGTACTTC.

The CDR3 sequence: CATSDSRASSYNEQFF. CDR3 DNA sequence: TGTGCCACCAGTGATTCCAGGGCGAGCTCCTACAATGAGCAGTTCTTC. The chain is built from TRBV24-1 and TRBJ2-1; tentatively, D is TRBD1 (5 bases). Per germline, CDR1 KGHDR and CDR2 SFDVKD. V was trimmed by 2 bases and J by 0 bases, leaving 10 bases between them. This CDR3 is 16 amino acids long.

The V gene is TRBV11-2, the J gene TRBJ2-3; D tentatively reads TRBD1 or TRBD2 (5 bases each). Germline V gene data show CDR1 as SGHAT and CDR2 as FQNNGV. Trimming removed 1 base at V and 4 bases at J, with 18 bases between. The CDR3 loop spans 17 amino acids. The CDR3 region has the DNA TGTGCCAGCAGCTTAGGTTATGGGACCACCTCATCAGATACGCAGTATTTT. Amino acid sequence: CASSLGYGTTSSDTQYF.

The chain is built from TRBV29-1 and TRBJ2-7; 9 nucleotides align to TRBD2. CDR3 length: 14 amino acids. V lost 7 bases and J lost 2; bases outside the gene matches: 9. Germline V CDR1 and CDR2: SQVTM, ANQGSEA. The CDR3 DNA reads as TGCAGCGGCAAAATTAGCGGGAGCCCCTACGAGCAGTACTTC. Its protein is CSGKISGSPYEQYF.